This T cell receptor beta chain is drawn from a study of T-cell memory formation after mild COVID-19. Across the study: TCR clustering was largely donor specific.

This clonotype was counted ten times or more. What it recognizes is unknown. TCR alpha and TCR beta cDNA libraries with sample barcodes and UMIs came from 5'RACE using constant-segment primers. TCRdb re-called the 5' RACE reads through MiXCR, storing one row per CDR3 protein. The sample shows some 250,000 distinct CDR3 sequences, approximately 19% of them seen only once. Study results and limitations: Mostly located in CM and EM were contracting CD4+ clones, with contracting CD8+ clones located in EMRA. That cross-reactive memory joined was suggested by some responding clones appearing in pre-infection memory.

The source is a young man who had mild COVID-19 (a few samples of this study predate the infection). Cell type and time point are not known. Sequencing was performed on PBMCs or a T cell subset sorted from them (not recorded which).

The CDR3 protein is CASSLTGSDTQYF. The CDR3 region has the DNA TGTGCCAGCAGTTTAACGGGGTCAGATACGCAGTATTTT. The chain joins TRBV12-3 or TRBV12-4 to TRBJ2-3; weak D call: TRBD2 (5 bases). The CDR3 extends over 13 amino acids. Trimming took 2 bases from V and 4 from J, leaving 7 bases between them.